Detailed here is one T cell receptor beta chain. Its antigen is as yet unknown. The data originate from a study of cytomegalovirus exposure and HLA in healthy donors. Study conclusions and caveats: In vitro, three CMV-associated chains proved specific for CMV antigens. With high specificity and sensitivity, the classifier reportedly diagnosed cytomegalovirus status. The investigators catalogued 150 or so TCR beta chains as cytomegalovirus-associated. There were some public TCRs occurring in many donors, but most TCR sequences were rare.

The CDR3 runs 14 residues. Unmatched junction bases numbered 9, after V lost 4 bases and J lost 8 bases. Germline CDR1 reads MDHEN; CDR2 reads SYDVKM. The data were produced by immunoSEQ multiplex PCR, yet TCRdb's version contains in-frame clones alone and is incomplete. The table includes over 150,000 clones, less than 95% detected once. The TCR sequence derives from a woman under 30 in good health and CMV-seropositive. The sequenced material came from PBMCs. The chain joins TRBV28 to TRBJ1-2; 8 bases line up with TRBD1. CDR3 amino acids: CASSWTGRGGGYTF. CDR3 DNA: TGTGCCAGCAGTTGGACAGGGAGGGGAGGGGGCTACACCTTC.